These 22 T cell receptor beta chains were all obtained from the same sample, sequenced in a study of vaccination effects on CD4 cells after COVID-19. No antigens are known for them. Sequencing in the ViraFEST assay came after antigen-specific CD4+ T cells had been expanded with viral peptide pools, which were used to stimulate PBMC. Cells that had been cultured for 10 days were the source of isolated CD4+ T cells. Nucleocapsid antibodies stayed negative before and after vaccination, showing no earlier SARS-CoV-2 infection. Repertoires were generated with immunoSEQ multiplex PCR, while TCRdb's copy carries only in-frame clones and drops some. The sample records roughly 65,000 clones, 65% to 85% being singletons. Sample: CD4+ T cells from PBMCs cultured with HCoV-NL63 spike peptides, taken before COVID-19 vaccination. All receptors come from a human donor who received a COVID-19 vaccine.

The chain has TRBV7-2 and TRBJ1-2; weak D call: TRBD1 (5 bases). The germline gives CDR1 SGHTA, CDR2 FQGNSA. V lost 1 base to trimming and J lost 8 bases, with 17 bases between them. The CDR3 spans 15 residues. CDR3 in DNA: TGTGCCAGCAGCTTAGTGGCGGGGACGCGCTTCGGCTACACCTTC. This encodes CASSLVAGTRFGYTF.

The gene calls are TRBV19 and TRBJ1-2, with D tentatively TRBD1 (6 bases). Germline V gives CDR1 LNHDA, CDR2 SQIVND (reference sequence). The CDR3 extends over 15 amino acids. The germline V and J ends were trimmed by 11 bases and 5 bases, with 24 bases remaining between them. CDR3 sequence: CAVREGGGRNYGYTF. The CDR3 bases are TGTGCCGTCCGAGAAGGGGGGGGGCGGAATTATGGCTACACCTTC.

Only a few counts were recorded for this clone. The rearrangement joins TRBV24-1 to TRBJ2-4; 8 nucleotides agree with TRBD2. V dropped 2 bases and J dropped 11; count of bases not matched to a gene: 7. CDR1 and CDR2 (germline): KGHDR, SFDVKD. The CDR3 spans 14 residues. The DNA for the CDR3 is TGTGCCACCAGTGATTCGCGGGGGGAGCGGCTTCAGTACTTC. This codes for CATSDSRGERLQYF.

The chain employs TRBV7-2 and TRBJ1-1; TRBD1 aligns across 8 bases. Trimming cost V 5 bases and J 8 bases; bases outside gene matches: 4. The CDR3 has 12 residues. CDR1 SGHTA and CDR2 FQGNSA come from the germline V gene. As DNA, the CDR3 is TGTGCCAGCAGCACCCGACAGGGGGAAGCTTTCTTT. It yields the protein CASSTRQGEAFF.

This clone was counted between two and nine times. V is TRBV7-2 and J is TRBJ1-2; 9 bases fit TRBD1. The CDR3 is made up of 15 amino acids. Germline V gene lookup returns CDR1 SGHTA and CDR2 FQGNSA. Losses at the gene ends were 4 bases for V and 5 bases for J; bases not matched to a gene: 8. This CDR3 reads CASSYKLGQGYGYTF. The CDR3 DNA reads as TGTGCCAGCAGCTATAAACTAGGACAGGGGTATGGCTACACCTTC.

The chain uses TRBV20-1 and TRBJ1-5; D is unresolved. The CDR3 has 11 residues. Trimming pared 5 bases from V and 4 bases from J, leaving 6 bases between. Germline V gene lookup returns CDR1 DFQATT and CDR2 SNEGSKA (reference sequence). CDR3: CSARGNQPQHF. The CDR3 nucleotides are TGCAGTGCTCGCGGGAATCAGCCCCAGCATTTT.

The V call is TRBV18, the J call TRBJ2-7; 7 bases are shared with TRBD1. V dropped 3 bases and J dropped 3; count of bases not matched to a gene: 2. The germline CDR1 and CDR2 sequences are KGHSH and LQKENI. This CDR3 region has 13 residues. CDR3 coding DNA: TGTGCCAGCTCACCCGGACAGGACTACGAGCAGTACGTC. Translating it yields CASSPGQDYEQYV.

The chain has TRBV27 and TRBJ2-2; 9 positions agree with TRBD1. CDR3 length: 18 amino acids. Unmatched junction bases numbered 11, after V lost 3 bases and J lost 3 bases. Germline loops: CDR1 MNHEY, CDR2 SMNVEV (reference sequence). CDR3 in amino acids: CASSFEHRGRKDTGELFF. In nucleotides, the CDR3 is TGTGCCAGCAGTTTCGAACACAGGGGGCGAAAGGACACCGGGGAGCTGTTTTTT.

This chain connects TRBV2 to TRBJ1-6; D gene ambiguous. The V gene's germline CDR1 is SNHLY and CDR2 FYNNEI. The V end lost 3 bases, the J end lost 0 bases, and 6 bases lay between the germline ends. The CDR3 consists of 15 residues. The CDR3 region has the DNA TGTGCCAGCAGTGAGAGAGGCTCCTATAATTCACCCCTCCACTTT. Protein sequence: CASSERGSYNSPLHF.

This chain joins TRBV23-1 and TRBJ2-1; 11 nucleotides line up with TRBD2. TRBV23-1 has ORF status, its function being uncertain. This CDR3 has 18 residues. V lost 5 bases, J lost 5 bases, and 14 bases stayed unmatched. For the CDR3, the DNA is TGCGCCAGCAGTGGTGGGTACCGGACTAGCGGGTCGAACAATGAGCAGTTCTTC. Its translation: CASSGGYRTSGSNNEQFF.

The chain has TRBV30 and TRBJ2-3; 8 nucleotides line up with TRBD2. Germline V gene sequence: CDR1 GTSNPN, CDR2 SVGIG (reference sequence). This CDR3 region has 15 residues. After removal of 0 bases from V and 0 bases from J, the junction contained 2 bases not matched to a gene. The CDR3 reads CAWSVGGVSTDTQYF. CDR3 DNA: TGTGCCTGGAGTGTCGGGGGGGTAAGCACAGATACGCAGTATTTT.

This clone was counted once. J is TRBJ2-1 and V is TRBV6-5; possibly TRBD1 for D (6 bases). V lost 7 bases, J lost 7 bases, and 14 bases lay in between. CDR1 is MNHEY and CDR2 is SVGAGI in the germline V gene. The CDR3 has 13 amino acids. The CDR3 DNA reads as TGTGCCAGCACCCTCGCAGGGGCGAATGAGCAGTTCTTC. Its protein product is CASTLAGANEQFF.

The chain employs TRBV7-2 and TRBJ2-2, with D perhaps matching TRBD1 (5 bases). The germline V and J ends were trimmed by 1 base and 0 bases, with 9 bases remaining between them. The CDR3 has 16 amino acids. Germline assignment: CDR1 SGHTA and CDR2 FQGNSA. The CDR3 spells CASSLDRPSNTGELFF. The CDR3 nucleotides are TGTGCCAGCAGCTTAGACAGGCCCTCGAACACCGGGGAGCTGTTTTTT.

V and J are TRBV3-1 (or the pseudogene TRBV3-2) and TRBJ1-3; D ambiguous. V gave up 1 base and J gave up 4 bases, with 14 bases separating them. This CDR3 is built from 16 residues. The germline gives CDR1 LGHDT, CDR2 YNNKEL (reference sequence). DNA for the CDR3: TGTGCCAGCAGCCAAGTCTTGACAAGGCAGGGAAACACCATATATTTT. Residues: CASSQVLTRQGNTIYF.

The chain combines TRBV7-3 with TRBJ2-5; 8 nucleotides line up with TRBD2. Per the germline V gene, CDR1 is SGHTA and CDR2 is FQGTGA. V shed 1 base, J shed 1 base, and the junction held 2 bases outside the gene matches. There are 15 residues in the CDR3. The CDR3 spells CASSLMAGGQETQYF. In nucleotides, the CDR3 is TGTGCCAGCAGCTTAATGGCGGGGGGCCAAGAGACCCAGTACTTC.

This chain joins TRBV11-2 and TRBJ2-2, with 9 bases that match TRBD2. The V gene end was trimmed by 2 bases and the J gene end by 4 bases; junction bases not matched to a gene: 8. Germline CDR1 SGHAT, CDR2 FQNNGV. The length of the CDR3 is 17 residues. The CDR3 sequence is CASSLTGGGAGTGELFF. DNA of the CDR3: TGTGCCAGCAGCTTAACGGGCGGGGGGGCGGGCACCGGGGAGCTGTTTTTT.

This clone was seen just once. This sequence joins TRBV19 and TRBJ1-3, with 11 nucleotides matching TRBD1. This CDR3 is built from 17 residues. After removal of 5 bases from V and 4 bases from J, the junction contained 10 bases not matched to a gene. Per the germline V gene, CDR1 is LNHDA and CDR2 is SQIVND (reference sequence). The CDR3 sequence: CASSPRTGGASGNTIYF. In nucleotides, the CDR3 is TGTGCCAGTAGTCCCCGGACAGGGGGCGCCTCAGGAAACACCATATATTTT.

V is TRBV15 and J is TRBJ2-6, with TRBD1 matching over 7 bases. From germline, CDR1 is LNHNV and CDR2 YYDKDF (reference sequence). This CDR3 contains 16 residues. Trimming removed 3 bases from V and 2 bases from J; junction bases left unmatched: 4. CDR3 DNA: TGTGCCACCAGCAGCCGAGACAGGGCTGGGGCCAACGTCCTGACTTTC. It is translated as CATSSRDRAGANVLTF.

The J gene is TRBJ1-6, the V gene TRBV9; TRBD1 agrees at 10 bases. The CDR3 consists of 19 residues. Per the germline V gene, CDR1 is SGDLS and CDR2 is YYNGEE. The V and J ends lost 4 bases and 3 bases, in that order; junction bases with no gene match: 13. The CDR3 loop reads CASSPHSDRGRLYNSPLHF. The CDR3 bases are TGTGCCAGCAGCCCCCATAGCGACAGGGGGCGTCTCTATAATTCACCCCTCCACTTT.

The V and J genes are TRBV5-1 and TRBJ1-5; 11 bases fit TRBD1. The V gene's germline CDR1 is SGHRS and CDR2 YFSETQ. The ends lost 3 bases at V and 3 bases at J; junction bases unmatched: 2. This CDR3 comprises 15 residues. DNA for the CDR3: TGCGCCAGCAGCTGGACAGGGGGCCCCAATCAGCCCCAGCATTTT. This gives the protein CASSWTGGPNQPQHF.

This clone has only a few counts. The chain has TRBV25-1 and TRBJ1-6; possible D gene TRBD1, 5 bases. V shed 7 bases and J shed 9 bases, with 13 bases lying between them. Germline-derived CDR1 and CDR2 are MGHDK and SYGVNS. The CDR3 runs 13 residues. CDR3 residues: CASTRGPRSPLHF. The CDR3 DNA follows: TGTGCCAGCACAAGGGGCCCGCGTTCACCCCTCCACTTT.

This clone was counted a few times. The V gene is TRBV3-1 (or the pseudogene TRBV3-2), the J gene TRBJ1-4; D gene unclear. With 4 bases removed from V and 10 bases from J, the gap between germline ends came to 22 bases. Germline loops: CDR1 LGHDT, CDR2 YNNKEL (reference sequence). The CDR3 spans 16 residues. CDR3 region: CASSLRAAPETGKLFF. DNA of the CDR3: TGTGCCAGCAGCCTTAGGGCGGCCCCTGAGACGGGAAAACTGTTTTTT.